A single sample is the source of the 12 T cell receptor beta chains below, sequenced in a study of vaccination effects on CD4 cells after COVID-19. Using viral peptide pools, the ViraFEST assay grew out antigen-specific CD4+ T cells prior to sequencing. Having been cultured for around ten days, the cells underwent CD4+ T cell isolation. The vaccine recipients had no prior SARS-CoV-2 infection, with negative nucleocapsid antibodies. The data were produced by immunoSEQ multiplex PCR, yet TCRdb's version contains in-frame clones alone and is incomplete. This table holds 37,000 or so clones, about 70% found once. These TCRs' antigens remain unknown. The input for sequencing was CD4+ T cells from PBMCs cultured with HCoV-OC43 spike peptides, taken before COVID-19 vaccination. Sample subset: HCoV-OC43 spike overlapping peptide pool stimulation. The receptor source for this set is a human donor who received a COVID-19 vaccine.

This chain connects TRBV29-1 to TRBJ1-2; D gene ambiguous. Deletions cut 0 bases from V and 7 bases from J, with 12 bases between. This CDR3 is built from 13 residues. The germline V gene encodes CDR1 SQVTM and CDR2 ANQGSEA. DNA of the CDR3: TGCAGCGTTGAAGATCAAGCACGCGTTGGCTACACCTTC. Translated, it gives CSVEDQARVGYTF.

Only a few counts were recorded for this clone. The chain links TRBV5-1 to TRBJ1-5; 8 bases align to TRBD1. J lost 6 bases, V lost 1 base, and 9 bases had no gene match. The CDR3 length is 16 residues. Germline lookup yields CDR1 SGHRS and CDR2 YFSETQ. The CDR3 DNA sequence: TGCGCCAGCAGCTTGTGGGGACAGGAACTGGGTCAGCCCCAGCATTTT. Translating gives CASSLWGQELGQPQHF.

The chain couples TRBV7-2 to TRBJ1-5; D is ambiguous. Germline V gives CDR1 SGHTA, CDR2 FQGNSA. This CDR3 has 17 amino acids. The V and J ends lost 0 bases and 0 bases respectively, with 12 bases between them. This CDR3 is CASSLAIQQNSNQPQHF. DNA for the CDR3: TGTGCCAGCAGCTTAGCGATCCAACAGAATAGCAATCAGCCCCAGCATTTT.

V is TRBV30 and J is TRBJ1-6; D is ambiguous. The CDR3 is 13 amino acids. The germline V gene encodes CDR1 GTSNPN and CDR2 SVGIG (reference sequence). Trimming took 5 bases from V and 6 from J, leaving 11 bases between them. CDR3 DNA: TGTGCCTGGGAAAGGCAGACTAATTCACCCCTCCACTTT. Translation gives CAWERQTNSPLHF.

The chain joins TRBV3-1 (or the pseudogene TRBV3-2) to TRBJ2-1; 10 nucleotides agree with TRBD2. The CDR3 contains 19 residues. Germline CDR1 reads LGHDT; CDR2 reads YNNKEL (reference sequence). V lost 6 bases, J lost 5 bases, and 19 bases stayed unmatched. The CDR3 loop reads CASRKSASPSSGRNNEQFF. In DNA form, the CDR3 reads TGTGCCAGCAGAAAGTCTGCTTCTCCGTCTAGCGGGAGAAACAATGAGCAGTTCTTC.

This rearrangement joins TRBV2 to TRBJ2-1; TRBD2 agrees at 7 bases. From germline, CDR1 is SNHLY and CDR2 FYNNEI. This CDR3 region has 15 residues. J lost 0 bases, V lost 6 bases, and 5 bases had no gene match. CDR3 sequence reads: CASRESSGSYNEQFF. Written as DNA, the CDR3 is TGTGCCAGCAGGGAATCTAGCGGCTCCTACAATGAGCAGTTCTTC.

The gene calls are TRBV27 and TRBJ2-7; possible D gene TRBD1, 6 bases. Germline loops: CDR1 MNHEY, CDR2 SMNVEV (reference sequence). Trimming took off 6 bases at V and 5 bases at J, with 14 bases between the two ends. The CDR3 loop spans 13 amino acids. CDR3 amino acids: CASSSYRENEQYF. The CDR3 DNA follows: TGTGCCAGCAGCTCCTACAGGGAAAACGAGCAGTACTTC.

The chain combines TRBV10-2 with TRBJ2-1, with D maybe TRBD1 (8 bases). This CDR3 region has 15 residues. In germline, CDR1 is WSHSY, CDR2 SAAADI. Trimming left V 6 bases short and J 6 bases short, with 18 bases between. The CDR3 reads CASRGGAGGVNEQFF. The CDR3 DNA reads TGCGCCAGCAGGGGAGGGGCAGGGGGCGTCAATGAGCAGTTCTTC.

The sample holds a few counts of this clone. V usage is TRBV27 and J usage is TRBJ2-2; D gene uncertain. Trimming stripped 5 bases from V and 5 bases from J, with 24 bases between. In germline, CDR1 is MNHEY, CDR2 SMNVEV (reference sequence). This CDR3 region has 18 residues. CDR3: CASSPPPVWALQTGELFF. CDR3 coding DNA: TGTGCCAGCAGTCCCCCTCCGGTCTGGGCCCTCCAAACCGGGGAGCTGTTTTTT.

The DNA of the CDR3 is TGTGCCAGCAGCTCCGACAGGGGGCTTCTCACCGGGGAGCTGTTTTTT. Its protein is CASSSDRGLLTGELFF. The genes are TRBV11-3 and TRBJ2-2, with 10 positions matching TRBD1. The CDR3 totals 16 residues. CDR1 SGHNT and CDR2 YENEEA come from the germline V gene. The V gene end was trimmed by 4 bases and the J gene end by 4 bases; junction bases not matched to a gene: 6. The full variable domain, with the rest looked up from reference TRBV11-3 and TRBJ2-2, is EAGVVQSPRYKIIEKKQPVAFWCNPISGHNTLYWYLQNLGQGPELLIRYENEEAVDDSQLPKDRFSAERLKGVDSTLKIQPAELGDSAVYLCASSSDRGLLTGELFFGEGSRLTVL.

V and J are TRBV3-1 (or the pseudogene TRBV3-2) and TRBJ2-3, with 14 positions matching TRBD2. This CDR3 has 21 residues. Per the germline V gene, CDR1 is LGHDT and CDR2 is YNNKEL (reference sequence). V dropped 4 bases and J dropped 2; count of bases not matched to a gene: 17. The DNA for the CDR3 is TGTGCCAGCAGCCGCCACGGGACTAGCGGGGGCCACAGACCAATCACAGATACGCAGTATTTT. Protein product: CASSRHGTSGGHRPITDTQYF.

The chain recombines TRBV27 with TRBJ2-2, with TRBD1 as a possible D gene (7 bases). V lost 3 bases and J 4 bases, leaving 9 bases between the germline ends. The germline CDR1 and CDR2 sequences are MNHEY and SMNVEV (reference sequence). The CDR3 is made up of 14 amino acids. In nucleotides, the CDR3 is TGTGCCAGCAGTTTTCAGGGGGGCACCGGGGAGCTGTTTTTT. Translation: CASSFQGGTGELFF.